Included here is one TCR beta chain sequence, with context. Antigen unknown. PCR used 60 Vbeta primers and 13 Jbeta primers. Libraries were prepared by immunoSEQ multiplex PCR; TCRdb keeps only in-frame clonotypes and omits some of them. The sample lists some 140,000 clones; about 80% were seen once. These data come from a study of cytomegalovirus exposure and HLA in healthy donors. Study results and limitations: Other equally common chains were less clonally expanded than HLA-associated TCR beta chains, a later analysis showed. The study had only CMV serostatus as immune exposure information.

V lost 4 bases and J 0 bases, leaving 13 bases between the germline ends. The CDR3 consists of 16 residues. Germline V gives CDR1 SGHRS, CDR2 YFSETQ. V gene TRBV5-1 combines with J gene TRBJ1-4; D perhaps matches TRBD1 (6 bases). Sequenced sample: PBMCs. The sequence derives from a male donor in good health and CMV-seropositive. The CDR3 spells CASSPTDRATNEKLFF. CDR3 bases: TGCGCCAGCAGCCCTACGGACAGAGCAACTAATGAAAAACTGTTTTTT.